This T cell receptor (beta chain) was identified during a study of patients and donors after allogeneic stem cell transplantation. The germline V gene encodes CDR1 SQVTM and CDR2 ANQGSEA. Trimming removed 1 base at V and 5 bases at J, with 12 bases between. The CDR3 sequence is 14 residues long. TCRdb used MiXCR to reprocess the RT-PCR reads, holding one entry per CDR3 protein. The sample shows approximately 170,000 distinct CDR3 sequences, 20% to 25% of them seen only once. Sequencing used blood, either unsorted or a sorted T cell fraction (not recorded which). The TCR sequence derives from a human donor who was either an allogeneic HSCT recipient or a stem cell or donor lymphocyte infusion donor (not recorded which). It is not recorded whose cells these are; they may come from a transplant donor. The gene calls are TRBV29-1 and TRBJ2-1; a possible D gene is TRBD1 (5 bases). CDR3: CSVEVGRQDNEQFF. The CDR3 DNA follows: TGCAGCGTTGAAGTGGGGCGGCAGGACAATGAGCAGTTCTTC.